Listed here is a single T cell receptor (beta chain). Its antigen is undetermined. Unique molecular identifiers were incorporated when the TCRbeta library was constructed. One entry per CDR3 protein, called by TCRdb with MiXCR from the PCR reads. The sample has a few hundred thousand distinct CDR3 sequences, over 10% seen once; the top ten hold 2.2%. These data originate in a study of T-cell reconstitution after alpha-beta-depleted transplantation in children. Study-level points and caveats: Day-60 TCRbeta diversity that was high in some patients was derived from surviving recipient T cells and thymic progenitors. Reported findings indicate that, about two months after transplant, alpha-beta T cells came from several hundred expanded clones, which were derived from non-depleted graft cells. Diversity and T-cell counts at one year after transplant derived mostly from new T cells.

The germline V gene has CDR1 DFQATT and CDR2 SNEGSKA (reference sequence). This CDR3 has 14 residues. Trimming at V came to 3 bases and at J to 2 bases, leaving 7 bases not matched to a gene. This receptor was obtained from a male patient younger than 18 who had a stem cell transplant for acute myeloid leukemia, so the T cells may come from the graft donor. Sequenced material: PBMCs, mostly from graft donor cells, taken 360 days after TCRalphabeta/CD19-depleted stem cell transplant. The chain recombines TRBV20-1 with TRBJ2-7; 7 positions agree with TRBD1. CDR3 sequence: CSARTGLGTYEQYF. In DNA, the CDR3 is TGCAGTGCTAGGACAGGGTTAGGGACCTACGAGCAGTACTTC.